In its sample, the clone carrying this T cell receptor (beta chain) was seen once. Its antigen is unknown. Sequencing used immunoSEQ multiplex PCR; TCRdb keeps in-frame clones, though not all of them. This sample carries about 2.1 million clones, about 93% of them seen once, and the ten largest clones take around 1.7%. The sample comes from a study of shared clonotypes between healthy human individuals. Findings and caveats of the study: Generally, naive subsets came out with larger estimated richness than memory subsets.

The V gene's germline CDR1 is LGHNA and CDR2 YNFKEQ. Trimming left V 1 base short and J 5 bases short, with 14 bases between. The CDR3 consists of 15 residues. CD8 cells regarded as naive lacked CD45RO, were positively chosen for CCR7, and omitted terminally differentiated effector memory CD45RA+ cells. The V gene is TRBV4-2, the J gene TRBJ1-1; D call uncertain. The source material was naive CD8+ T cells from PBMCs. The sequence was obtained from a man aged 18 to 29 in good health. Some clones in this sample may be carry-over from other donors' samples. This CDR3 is CASSQVTGFGTEAFF. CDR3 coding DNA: TGTGCCAGCAGCCAAGTGACGGGGTTTGGGACTGAAGCTTTCTTT.